The sequence of this TCR beta chain was determined in a study of graft-versus-host responses after intestinal transplantation. Across the whole study: After anti-thymocyte globulin induction, recipients took tacrolimus and steroids for 3 to 4 years.

About this clone itself: Its antigen is as yet unknown.

TCRdb keeps only in-frame clones here, not all; method: immunoSEQ multiplex PCR. The table records tens of thousands of clones, about 91% of them present only once. Study conclusions and caveats: GvH clones appeared in recipient marrow, some first in ileum or blood.

The ends lost 2 bases at V and 5 bases at J; junction bases unmatched: 6. This CDR3 is built from 15 residues. Germline CDR1 MGHRA, CDR2 YSYEKL. Source: unstimulated CD8+ T cells sorted from spleen or lymph node cells, taken before intestinal transplant. The rearrangement uses TRBV4-1 and TRBJ2-5, with 9 positions matching TRBD1. The clonotype comes from a human donor who received an intestinal transplant. CDR3 sequence: CASSQTDRGRETQYF. The CDR3 DNA reads TGCGCCAGCAGCCAAACGGACAGGGGAAGGGAGACCCAGTACTTC.